This T cell receptor beta chain was profiled in a study of blood T cells in healthy people across ages. Total RNA, at least 5 micrograms per sample, was extracted from PBMCs. Then a second PCR, running about 7 to 11 cycles, was carried out with a sample-barcoded 5' primer and a J-beta primer mix. Each cDNA molecule carried a tag from a template-switch adaptor that contained 12 random nucleotides. TCRdb fed the 5' RACE reads into MiXCR, producing one record per CDR3 protein. The top ten hold over 25% of the sample, which has a few hundred thousand distinct CDR3 sequences, around 27% seen once. Sequencing was done on a sample of blood. The receptor's source is a woman in her 70s in good health.

In DNA form, the CDR3 reads TGTGCCAGCACCCTGACAGGACTGCTCCTAGATACGCAGTATTTT. It is translated as CASTLTGLLLDTQYF. This chain connects TRBV12-3 or TRBV12-4 to TRBJ2-3, with D perhaps matching TRBD1 (6 bases). The CDR3 runs to 15 residues. V was shortened by 7 bases and J by 5 bases, with 19 bases between the two germline ends.